This TCR beta chain was found in a study of Ad26.COV2.S vaccination and SARS-CoV-2 variants. Study-level information: A COV1001 Ad26.COV2.S trial-arm participant provided the sample. Dosing was one shot or two shots 56 days apart.

This clone has only one observation. This sample's treatment: 19 received Ad26.COV2.S at low or high dose, single or two shots; 5 received placebo; per-sample allocation not given. Samples analyzed were those drawn on day 63 after the first vaccine or placebo injection. An adult of 18-55 years in Boston served as donor. Expressing Wuhan-strain SARS-CoV-2 spike, an Ad26 vector served as the vaccine. Here immunoSEQ multiplex PCR was the method, and the copy in TCRdb shows in-frame clones only, minus some. The profile shows more than 300,000 clones, about 85% of them singletons. This TCR was sampled from a person between 18 and 65 years old who received the Ad26.COV2.S COVID-19 vaccine or a placebo. This sample comprised peripheral blood, obtained in a trial of Ad26.COV2.S vaccine versus placebo.

The CDR3 region has the DNA TGTGCCAGCAGCATGGGGGGTTTGAACACTGAAGCTTTCTTT. Translating gives CASSMGGLNTEAFF. V is TRBV3-1 (or the pseudogene TRBV3-2) and J is TRBJ1-1; TRBD1 might be the D (5 bases). The CDR3 spans 14 residues. CDR1 is LGHDT and CDR2 is YNNKEL in the germline V gene (reference sequence). V was shortened by 5 bases and J by 0 bases, with 10 bases between the two germline ends.